This is a list of T cell receptor beta chains from one sample in a study of T cell responses to AZD1222 COVID-19 vaccine. Data came from immunoSEQ multiplex PCR; TCRdb stores just in-frame clones and leaves some out. The sample has approximately 110,000 clones, roughly 85% seen once. This specimen was peripheral blood, taken 28 days after the second AZD1222 dose. These receptor sequences come from an adult who received the AZD1222 COVID-19 vaccine. Each CDR3 is given with its conserved first and last residue. Each record gives: CDR3 protein, CDR3 DNA, D gene, J gene, V gene, clone size. The D gene is left open where the match is weak. Part of the rows lack a size; the others show once, few, many or a class for expanded clones.

CASSTSGRGSLNQPQHF	TGTGCCAGCAGCACTTCCGGGAGGGGCTCCCTCAATCAGCCCCAGCATTTT	-	TRBJ1-5	TRBV21-1	-
CASSETVSNQPQHF	TGCGCCAGCAGTGAGACAGTGAGCAATCAGCCCCAGCATTTT	-	TRBJ1-5	TRBV10-2	-
CASSEDRDYGYTF	TGTGCCAGCAGCGAAGACAGGGACTATGGCTACACCTTC	TRBD1	TRBJ1-2	TRBV7-8	-
CASSVQGSHTGELFF	TGTGCCAGCAGCGTACAGGGGTCTCACACCGGGGAGCTGTTTTTT	-	TRBJ2-2	TRBV9	-
CASSQDARVSDTQYF	TGTGCCAGCAGCCAAGATGCTAGGGTTTCAGATACGCAGTATTTT	-	TRBJ2-3	TRBV3-1/TRBV3-2	-
CASSLRQGSGEQYF	TGTGCCAGCAGTCTCCGACAGGGATCGGGCGAGCAGTACTTC	TRBD1	TRBJ2-7	TRBV6-5	-
CGSRDLGDTEAFF	TGTGGGTCGCGGGACCTAGGCGACACTGAAGCTTTCTTT	-	TRBJ1-1	TRBV10-3	-
CASSFPWGGNTEAFF	TGCGCCAGCAGCTTCCCTTGGGGGGGGAACACTGAAGCTTTCTTT	-	TRBJ1-1	TRBV5-1	-
CASTEPGGQETQYF	TGCGCCAGCACCGAGCCGGGGGGACAAGAGACCCAGTACTTC	TRBD2	TRBJ2-5	TRBV10-2	-
CASSDNLYGTGNEKLFF	TGTGCCAGCAGTGACAACCTGTACGGGACAGGGAATGAAAAACTGTTTTTT	TRBD1	TRBJ1-4	TRBV6-1	-
CASSIEDSYYGYTF	TGTGCCAGTAGTATAGAGGACAGCTACTATGGCTACACCTTC	-	TRBJ1-2	TRBV19	-
CASSQAGGVGDTIYF	TGTGCCAGCAGCCAAGCAGGAGGAGTTGGAGACACCATATATTTT	-	TRBJ1-3	TRBV3-1/TRBV3-2	-
CASSQGGGNTEAFF	TGTGCCAGCAGCCAAGGGGGGGGGAACACTGAAGCTTTCTTT	-	TRBJ1-1	TRBV3-1/TRBV3-2	-
CASSILVGNYGYTF	TGTGCCAGTAGTATTTTGGTCGGAAACTATGGCTACACCTTC	-	TRBJ1-2	TRBV19	-
CASSQDGIPWQTFSYEQYF	TGTGCCAGCAGCCAAGATGGTATCCCCTGGCAGACCTTCTCCTACGAGCAGTACTTC	-	TRBJ2-7	TRBV4-2	-
CASSVAPTAYNSPLHF	TGTGCCAGCAGCGTAGCCCCCACAGCATATAATTCACCCCTCCACTTT	-	TRBJ1-6	TRBV9	-
CASTRDVTTNEKLFF	TGCGCCAGCACTCGGGACGTCACAACTAATGAAAAACTGTTTTTT	-	TRBJ1-4	TRBV5-1	-
CASSLGGNEQFF	TGTGCCAGCAGTTTGGGGGGCAATGAGCAGTTCTTC	-	TRBJ2-1	TRBV12-3/TRBV12-4	-
CASSSNLRSGYTF	TGTGCCAGCAGCTCGAACCTCCGAAGCGGCTACACCTTC	-	TRBJ1-2	TRBV7-2	-
CSAETDTDTQYF	TGCAGCGCCGAGACGGACACAGATACGCAGTATTTT	-	TRBJ2-3	TRBV29-1	-
CASSRGQRNTGELFF	TGTGCCAGCAGCCGGGGACAGAGGAACACCGGGGAGCTGTTTTTT	TRBD1	TRBJ2-2	TRBV5-4	few
CASRGPETGNTEAFF	TGTGCCAGCAGGGGCCCCGAAACAGGGAACACTGAAGCTTTCTTT	-	TRBJ1-1	TRBV6-5	-
CASSTLAGSTDTQYF	TGTGCCAGCAGCACCCTAGCGGGGAGCACAGATACGCAGTATTTT	TRBD2	TRBJ2-3	TRBV7-2	-
CASSRRQGTYEQYF	TGCGCCAGCAGCCGTCGACAGGGGACCTACGAGCAGTACTTC	TRBD1	TRBJ2-7	TRBV4-1	-
CASSIAIQGNEKLFF	TGTGCCAGTAGTATCGCCATACAGGGGAATGAAAAACTGTTTTTT	TRBD1	TRBJ1-4	TRBV19	-
CASSPAQGQNTGELFF	TGTGCCAGCTCACCTGCACAGGGACAGAACACCGGGGAGCTGTTTTTT	-	TRBJ2-2	TRBV18	few
CASSDTGQPISGSGGYTF	TGTGCCAGCAGCGATACGGGACAGCCAATCTCTGGTTCGGGTGGCTACACCTTC	TRBD1	TRBJ1-2	TRBV7-9	-
CASSYSWVGADYGYTF	TGTGCCAGCAGTTACTCATGGGTGGGGGCTGACTATGGCTACACCTTC	-	TRBJ1-2	TRBV6-5	-
CASSPPTSGNTIYF	TGTGCCAGCAGCCCTCCGACCTCTGGAAACACCATATATTTT	-	TRBJ1-3	TRBV28	-
CASTGMGAGYTF	TGTGCCAGCACCGGAATGGGGGCTGGCTACACCTTC	-	TRBJ1-2	TRBV2	-
CASSLSGGQGQFF	TGTGCCAGCAGTCTGTCAGGGGGTCAAGGGCAGTTCTTC	TRBD1	TRBJ2-1	TRBV28	-
CASSFNSGTYGYTF	TGCGCCAGCAGCTTCAACTCCGGGACGTATGGCTACACCTTC	-	TRBJ1-2	TRBV5-1	once
CASSRLGAGELFF	TGTGCCAGCAGCCGACTAGGCGCCGGGGAGCTGTTTTTT	-	TRBJ2-2	TRBV7-9	-
CASSPTGTSFDEQFF	TGCGCCAGCAGCCCAACCGGGACTAGCTTCGATGAGCAGTTCTTC	TRBD2	TRBJ2-1	TRBV4-1	few
CASRMGSFNEQFF	TGTGCCAGTAGGATGGGTTCTTTCAATGAGCAGTTCTTC	-	TRBJ2-1	TRBV19	once
CATSPGTSYEQYF	TGTGCCACCAGTCCCGGGACAAGCTACGAGCAGTACTTC	-	TRBJ2-7	TRBV24-1	-
CASRPGLNTGELFF	TGTGCCAGCCGCCCAGGGCTCAACACCGGGGAGCTGTTTTTT	-	TRBJ2-2	TRBV11-3	-
CASTPGGYAEAFF	TGTGCCAGCACCCCAGGGGGGTACGCTGAAGCTTTCTTT	TRBD1	TRBJ1-1	TRBV7-9	-
CASSYSSGDGQPQHF	TGTGCCAGCAGTTACTCGTCAGGGGATGGGCAGCCCCAGCATTTT	-	TRBJ1-5	TRBV6-5	-
CSASLGYEQYF	TGCAGTGCTTCACTGGGTTACGAGCAGTACTTC	-	TRBJ2-7	TRBV20-1	-
CASSLGQGLEQPQHF	TGTGCCAGCAGCTTGGGTCAGGGCTTGGAGCAGCCCCAGCATTTT	-	TRBJ1-5	TRBV7-9	-
CASRREQGADTGELFF	TGTGCCAGTAGAAGGGAACAGGGTGCGGACACCGGGGAGCTGTTTTTT	-	TRBJ2-2	TRBV19	-
CASSLITGPETQYF	TGCGCCAGCAGCCTTATAACAGGGCCAGAGACCCAGTACTTC	-	TRBJ2-5	TRBV5-1	-
CASSAGRGGQETQYF	TGCGCCAGCAGTGCCGGCCGGGGGGGTCAAGAGACCCAGTACTTC	TRBD2	TRBJ2-5	TRBV5-1	-
CASSETGNTGELFF	TGTGCCAGCAGCGAGACAGGAAACACCGGGGAGCTGTTTTTT	-	TRBJ2-2	TRBV9	once
CASSLGGYEQFF	TGTGCCAGCAGTTTGGGCGGTTATGAGCAGTTCTTC	-	TRBJ2-1	TRBV7-9	-
CASSYRPGRNEQFF	TGTGCCAGCAGTTACCGGCCAGGGAGGAATGAGCAGTTCTTC	-	TRBJ2-1	TRBV6-5	-
CASHARVQGSYEQYF	TGTGCCAGCCACGCCCGCGTCCAGGGCTCCTACGAGCAGTACTTC	-	TRBJ2-7	TRBV28	once
CASSYSLHRANQPQHF	TGTGCCAGCAGTTACTCGTTGCACAGGGCGAATCAGCCCCAGCATTTT	-	TRBJ1-5	TRBV6-2/TRBV6-3	-
CATSRVGKSASEAFF	TGTGCCACCAGCAGAGTTGGGAAGTCGGCCTCCGAAGCTTTCTTT	-	TRBJ1-1	TRBV15	-
CASSIDLTGGGEQYF	TGTGCCAGTAGTATAGACCTCACAGGGGGAGGCGAGCAGTACTTC	TRBD1	TRBJ2-7	TRBV19	few
CAWEDTGVSGNTIYF	TGTGCCTGGGAGGACACAGGGGTGTCTGGAAACACCATATATTTT	TRBD1	TRBJ1-3	TRBV30	-
CASSISEGGGYTF	TGTGCCAGCAGCATATCCGAGGGCGGGGGCTACACCTTC	-	TRBJ1-2	TRBV7-2	-
CASSWDRVNTEAFF	TGTGCCAGCAGCTGGGACAGGGTGAACACTGAAGCTTTCTTT	TRBD1	TRBJ1-1	TRBV5-6	-
CASSPPSPGSTDTQYF	TGTGCCAGCTCACCACCGAGCCCCGGAAGCACAGATACGCAGTATTTT	-	TRBJ2-3	TRBV18	-
CASIEGGDSNQPQHF	TGTGCCAGCATCGAAGGGGGGGACAGCAATCAGCCCCAGCATTTT	-	TRBJ1-5	TRBV2	-
CASSLTENTEAFF	TGTGCCAGCAGCCTAACAGAGAACACTGAAGCTTTCTTT	-	TRBJ1-1	TRBV7-2	-
CASSYSMGNTGELFF	TGTGCCAGCAGTTACTCGATGGGGAACACCGGGGAGCTGTTTTTT	-	TRBJ2-2	TRBV6-6	-
CATSDRDRGIALETQYF	TGTGCCACCAGCGACCGGGACAGGGGGATAGCTTTGGAGACCCAGTACTTC	TRBD1	TRBJ2-5	TRBV15	-